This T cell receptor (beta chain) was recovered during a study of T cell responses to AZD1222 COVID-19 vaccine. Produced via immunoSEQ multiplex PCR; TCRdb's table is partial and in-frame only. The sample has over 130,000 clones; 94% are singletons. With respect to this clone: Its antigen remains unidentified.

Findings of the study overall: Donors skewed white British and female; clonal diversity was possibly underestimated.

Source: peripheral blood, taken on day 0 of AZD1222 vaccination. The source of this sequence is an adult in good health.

CDR3 sequence: CASSSAGGAGQPQHF. The CDR3 DNA follows: TGTGCCAGCAGTTCCGCTGGGGGGGCGGGTCAGCCCCAGCATTTT. This chain uses TRBV7-6 with TRBJ1-5, with D perhaps TRBD1 (6 bases). Trimming removed 6 bases from V and 6 bases from J, with 18 bases in between. Germline V gene lookup returns CDR1 SGHVS and CDR2 FNYEAQ. The CDR3 has 15 residues.